Shown below are 27 T cell receptor beta chains from a single sample sequenced in a study of identical twins. MiXCR was run by TCRdb on the 5' RACE reads, yielding one entry per CDR3 protein. The data hold just over 450,000 distinct CDR3 sequences, with approximately 15% observed a single time. These records were also assigned to another study, of yellow fever vaccine responses in identical twins.

Specimen: CD4+ T cells sorted from blood. The receptors stem from a woman aged 18 to 35 in good health.

This clonotype was found a few times. This chain connects TRBV5-1 to TRBJ2-1; a possible D gene is TRBD1 (5 bases). Looked up from germline, CDR1 is SGHRS and CDR2 is YFSETQ. The CDR3 is 16 residues long. V lost 4 bases, J lost 5 bases, and 19 bases lay in between. As DNA, the CDR3 is TGCGCCAGCAGCCTCCGGACAAACACAAGGGACAATGAGCAGTTCTTC. This encodes CASSLRTNTRDNEQFF.

The V gene is TRBV30, the J gene TRBJ2-5; no clear D gene. Germline CDR1 and CDR2: GTSNPN and SVGIG (reference sequence). The CDR3 is 11 amino acids. V lost 4 bases, J lost 3 bases, and 6 bases lay in between. CDR3 DNA sequence: TGTGCCTGGACAGTTAAAGAGACCCAGTACTTC. Translating gives CAWTVKETQYF. The whole variable domain, filled in from reference TRBV30 and TRBJ2-5, reads SQTIHQWPATLVQPVGSPLSLECTVEGTSNPNLYWYRQAAGRGLQLLFYSVGIGQISSEVPQNLSASRPQDRQFILSSKKLLLSDSGFYLCAWTVKETQYFGPGTRLLVL.

This clonotype showed up many times. This chain links TRBV7-9 with TRBJ2-1; 8 bases agree with TRBD2. The CDR3 spans 14 residues. From germline, CDR1 is SEHNR and CDR2 FQNEAQ (reference sequence). V was pared by 5 bases and J by 6 bases, with 6 bases of the junction left unmatched. The chain's CDR3 is CASSRSGTINEQFF. CDR3 coding DNA: TGTGCCAGCAGCCGTAGCGGGACGATCAATGAGCAGTTCTTC.

This clonotype occurred a few times. V gene TRBV6-1 combines with J gene TRBJ2-4, with 9 bases matching TRBD2. The V gene end was trimmed by 8 bases and the J gene end by 2 bases; junction bases not matched to a gene: 7. CDR1 is MNHNS and CDR2 is SASEGT in the germline V gene. The CDR3 contains 15 residues. The DNA of the CDR3 is TGTGCCAGCCATAGCGGGAGCTCATCCAAAAACATTCAGTACTTC. Translation gives CASHSGSSSKNIQYF.

This clonotype was found many times. This chain links TRBV12-3 or TRBV12-4 with TRBJ2-1, with D possibly matching TRBD2 (6 bases). Trimming shortened V by 5 bases and J by 4 bases, and 12 bases separated the two germline ends. The CDR3 loop spans 14 amino acids. The CDR3 nucleotides read TGTGCCAGCAGTCGGGAGCCAAATTACAATGAGCAGTTCTTC. Amino acid sequence: CASSREPNYNEQFF.

V gene TRBV5-1 combines with J gene TRBJ2-5, with D possibly being TRBD1 (5 bases). Trimming pared 4 bases from V and 4 bases from J, leaving 14 bases between. Per germline, CDR1 SGHRS and CDR2 YFSETQ. This CDR3 comprises 14 residues. The CDR3 coding sequence is TGCGCCAGCAGCCGGTCAGGGATCCGAGAGACCCAGTACTTC. This codes for CASSRSGIRETQYF.

There are a few counts of this clonotype. This chain uses TRBV12-3 or TRBV12-4 with TRBJ2-3, with TRBD1 identical over 9 bases. The junction had 8 bases not matched to a gene; V was cut back by 6 bases and J by 4 bases. The CDR3 is 15 residues long. The CDR3 DNA reads TGTGCCAGCAGCCACAGGGGGCAAATCTCAGATACGCAGTATTTT. It translates to CASSHRGQISDTQYF.

The V call is TRBV29-1, the J call TRBJ1-2; 9 nucleotides align to TRBD1. V trimming: 4 bases; J trimming: 6 bases; junction bases outside the gene matches: 3. This CDR3 spans 12 amino acids. CDR1 and CDR2 (germline): SQVTM, ANQGSEA. The CDR3 sequence is CSVATGGDGYTF. The DNA of the CDR3 is TGCAGCGTTGCCACAGGGGGCGATGGCTACACCTTC.

The table lists this clonotype with many counts. The J gene is TRBJ2-7, the V gene TRBV12-3 or TRBV12-4, with D possibly TRBD2 on 6 matching bases. The CDR3 loop spans 14 amino acids. V was clipped by 2 bases and J by 2 bases, with 10 bases between them. The CDR3: CASSLTGRAYEQYF. The CDR3 DNA follows: TGTGCCAGCAGTTTAACCGGGAGAGCCTACGAGCAGTACTTC.

This clonotype was seen only a few times. The gene calls are TRBV6-1 and TRBJ2-3; the D gene is possibly TRBD1 (5 bases). Trimming left V 7 bases short and J 6 bases short, with 20 bases between. The germline V gene encodes CDR1 MNHNS and CDR2 SASEGT. The CDR3 runs to 15 residues. CDR3 in amino acids: CASTSWGPLGDTQYF. The CDR3 nucleotides are TGTGCCAGCACCTCCTGGGGCCCTCTCGGGGATACGCAGTATTTT.

CDR3 in DNA: TGTGCCAGCAGTTATCAGTCTGGGGCCAACGTCCTGACTTTC. Residues: CASSYQSGANVLTF. The chain carries TRBV6-5 and TRBJ2-6; D is uncertain. Germline assignment: CDR1 MNHEY and CDR2 SVGAGI. V lost 3 bases, J lost 1 base, and 4 bases lay in between. The CDR3 is made up of 14 amino acids.

This clonotype came up a few times. This chain links TRBV7-9 with TRBJ2-1; D remains ambiguous. The CDR3 contains 14 residues. V was cut by 3 bases and J by 7 bases, with 13 bases left in between. From germline, CDR1 is SEHNR and CDR2 FQNEAQ (reference sequence). The CDR3 reads CASSFPGTVNEQFF. CDR3 in DNA: TGTGCCAGCAGCTTCCCAGGAACCGTTAATGAGCAGTTCTTC.

The sample holds a few counts of this clonotype. J is TRBJ1-5 and V is TRBV7-2; D is possibly TRBD1 (6 bases). The CDR3 contains 14 residues. Germline-derived CDR1 and CDR2 are SGHTA and FQGNSA. Trimming removed 5 bases from V and 5 bases from J, with 13 bases in between. Here the CDR3 DNA reads TGTGCCAGCAGCCCGAACCAGGGGTATCAGCCCCAGCATTTT. This sequence encodes CASSPNQGYQPQHF.

The chain recombines TRBV6-1 with TRBJ2-7, with a tentative D call TRBD2 (6 bases). The CDR3 spans 15 residues. Per germline, CDR1 MNHNS and CDR2 SASEGT. V lost 2 bases and J lost 2, with 13 bases in between. The CDR3 is CASSETGVGPYEQYF. CDR3 coding DNA: TGTGCCAGCAGTGAAACGGGAGTGGGTCCCTACGAGCAGTACTTC.

This sequence joins TRBV19 and TRBJ2-1; 15 bases are shared with TRBD2. The CDR3 has 15 residues. V shed 0 bases, J shed 12 bases, and the junction held 3 bases outside the gene matches. Per the germline V gene, CDR1 is LNHDA and CDR2 is SQIVND (reference sequence). In DNA form, the CDR3 reads TGTGCCAGTAGTATAGATTGGACTAGCGGGAGGGTGCAGTTCTTC. This gives the protein CASSIDWTSGRVQFF. Combining the CDR3 with reference TRBV19 and TRBJ2-1 gives the whole variable domain DGGITQSPKYLFRKEGQNVTLSCEQNLNHDAMYWYRQDPGQGLRLIYYSQIVNDFQKGDIAEGYSVSREKKESFPLTVTSAQKNPTAFYLCASSIDWTSGRVQFFGPGTRLTVL.

V gene TRBV6-2 or TRBV6-3 combines with J gene TRBJ2-2; no definite D call. Germline CDR1 MNHEY, CDR2 SVGEGT. The CDR3 totals 14 residues. V gave up 2 bases and J gave up 8 bases, with 12 bases separating them. This chain's CDR3 is CASSYGPPSGELFF. The CDR3 DNA reads TGTGCCAGCAGTTACGGGCCCCCCTCAGGGGAGCTGTTTTTT.

CDR3 sequence reads: CASSNISGSSYNEQFF. The DNA for the CDR3 is TGTGCCAGCAGTAACATTAGCGGGAGCTCCTACAATGAGCAGTTCTTC. The rearrangement uses TRBV25-1 and TRBJ2-1; 9 bases agree with TRBD2. The germline CDR1 and CDR2 sequences are MGHDK and SYGVNS. V dropped 5 bases and J dropped 0; count of bases not matched to a gene: 5. The CDR3 loop spans 16 amino acids.

V and J are TRBV30 and TRBJ2-7; TRBD1 agrees at 7 bases. V gave up 5 bases and J gave up 2 bases; unmatched junction bases: 6. The CDR3 totals 13 residues. From germline, CDR1 is GTSNPN and CDR2 SVGIG (reference sequence). CDR3 protein: CAWRTGKTYEQYF. In DNA, the CDR3 is TGTGCCTGGCGGACAGGAAAGACCTACGAGCAGTACTTC.

The CDR3 DNA follows: TGCAGTGCCGATACTAGAGCCTACAATGAGCAGTTCTTC. This codes for CSADTRAYNEQFF. The rearrangement uses TRBV20-1 and TRBJ2-1; the D gene is possibly TRBD2 (5 bases). With 6 bases removed from V and 2 bases from J, the gap between germline ends came to 11 bases. CDR1 is DFQATT, CDR2 SNEGSKA, per germline (reference sequence). The CDR3 runs 13 residues.

This clonotype was detected a few times. The rearrangement links TRBV4-2 to TRBJ2-1; 12 bases are shared with TRBD2. V trimming: 1 base; J trimming: 9 bases; junction bases outside the gene matches: 7. In germline, CDR1 is LGHNA, CDR2 YNFKEQ. The length of the CDR3 is 16 residues. CDR3 amino acids: CASSQAGLAGGSEQFF. The CDR3, as DNA: TGTGCCAGCAGCCAAGCAGGGCTAGCGGGAGGGAGTGAGCAGTTCTTC.

This chain connects TRBV25-1 to TRBJ2-1, with D possibly matching TRBD2 (5 bases). Germline CDR1 and CDR2: MGHDK and SYGVNS. CDR3 size: 14 residues. V gave up 3 bases and J gave up 5 bases, with 11 bases separating them. Here the CDR3 reads CASSDMTTHNEQFF. CDR3 nucleotides: TGTGCCAGCAGTGACATGACTACCCACAATGAGCAGTTCTTC.

The chain carries TRBV2 and TRBJ2-3; 8 nucleotides match TRBD1. This CDR3 spans 14 amino acids. CDR1 is SNHLY, CDR2 FYNNEI, per germline. The J segment lost 5 bases and the V segment lost 6 bases, leaving 7 bases of the junction unmatched. The CDR3 loop reads CASSKGQGKDTQYF. CDR3 in DNA: TGTGCCAGCAGCAAAGGACAGGGAAAAGATACGCAGTATTTT. The whole variable domain, filled in from reference TRBV2 and TRBJ2-3, reads EPEVTQTPSHQVTQMGQEVILRCVPISNHLYFYWYRQILGQKVEFLVSFYNNEISEKSEIFDDQFSVERPDGSNFTLKIRSTKLEDSAMYFCASSKGQGKDTQYFGPGTRLTVL.

The chain joins TRBV11-2 to TRBJ2-5, with 13 nucleotides matching TRBD2. The CDR3 totals 15 residues. Germline trimming cut 5 bases from V and 13 bases from J; bases unmatched to any gene: 13. The germline V gene encodes CDR1 SGHAT and CDR2 FQNNGV. CDR3 region: CASSQRTSGSARGYF. CDR3 coding DNA: TGTGCCAGCAGCCAGAGGACTAGCGGGAGCGCCCGTGGGTACTTC.

This clonotype was seen repeatedly, ten times or more. The chain couples TRBV20-1 to TRBJ2-3; TRBD1 matches at 7 bases. The CDR3 runs 15 residues. Germline V gene lookup returns CDR1 DFQATT and CDR2 SNEGSKA (reference sequence). V lost 5 bases, J lost 2 bases, and 10 bases stayed unmatched. CDR3 sequence reads: CSAQSPGQITDTQYF. As DNA, the CDR3 is TGCAGTGCTCAGTCCCCGGGACAGATCACAGATACGCAGTATTTT.

This clonotype is a singleton in its sample. The chain joins TRBV28 to TRBJ1-1; unclear D gene. This CDR3 spans 11 amino acids. V lost 5 bases and J 0 bases, leaving 1 base between the germline ends. CDR1 and CDR2 (germline): MDHEN, SYDVKM. CDR3 sequence: CASSMNTEAFF. The CDR3 DNA sequence: TGTGCCAGCAGTATGAACACTGAAGCTTTCTTT.

This clonotype has more than one count but fewer than ten. The chain couples TRBV24-1 to TRBJ2-3; 7 nucleotides line up with TRBD1. Germline V gene data show CDR1 as KGHDR and CDR2 as SFDVKD. The V segment lost 4 bases and the J segment 1 base; nucleotides outside the gene matches: 1. The CDR3 runs 14 residues. The CDR3: CATSEGTGTDTQYF. CDR3 coding DNA: TGTGCCACCAGTGAGGGGACAGGCACAGATACGCAGTATTTT.

Ten or more counts support this clonotype. The chain joins TRBV4-3 to TRBJ2-7; 7 bases fit TRBD2. This CDR3 region has 15 residues. J gave up 3 bases and V 0 bases, and 5 bases lay outside the gene matches. Germline CDR1 is LGHNA and CDR2 is YSLEER. The CDR3 region is CASSQERLAVYEQYF. In nucleotides, the CDR3 is TGCGCCAGCAGCCAAGAAAGGCTAGCGGTCTACGAGCAGTACTTC.